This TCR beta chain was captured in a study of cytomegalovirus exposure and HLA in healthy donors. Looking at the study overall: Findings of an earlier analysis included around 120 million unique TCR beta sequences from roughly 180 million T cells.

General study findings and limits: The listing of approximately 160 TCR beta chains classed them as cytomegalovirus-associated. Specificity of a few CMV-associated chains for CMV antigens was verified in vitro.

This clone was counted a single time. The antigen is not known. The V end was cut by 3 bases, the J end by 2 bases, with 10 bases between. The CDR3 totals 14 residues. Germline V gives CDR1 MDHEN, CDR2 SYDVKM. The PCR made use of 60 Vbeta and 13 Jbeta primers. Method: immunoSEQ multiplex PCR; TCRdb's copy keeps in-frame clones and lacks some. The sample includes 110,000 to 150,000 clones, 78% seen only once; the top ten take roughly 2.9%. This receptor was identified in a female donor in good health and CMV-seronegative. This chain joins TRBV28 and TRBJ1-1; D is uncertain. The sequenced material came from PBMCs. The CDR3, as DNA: TGTGCCAGCAGTTTGGAACCGGGAAACACTGAAGCTTTCTTT. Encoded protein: CASSLEPGNTEAFF.